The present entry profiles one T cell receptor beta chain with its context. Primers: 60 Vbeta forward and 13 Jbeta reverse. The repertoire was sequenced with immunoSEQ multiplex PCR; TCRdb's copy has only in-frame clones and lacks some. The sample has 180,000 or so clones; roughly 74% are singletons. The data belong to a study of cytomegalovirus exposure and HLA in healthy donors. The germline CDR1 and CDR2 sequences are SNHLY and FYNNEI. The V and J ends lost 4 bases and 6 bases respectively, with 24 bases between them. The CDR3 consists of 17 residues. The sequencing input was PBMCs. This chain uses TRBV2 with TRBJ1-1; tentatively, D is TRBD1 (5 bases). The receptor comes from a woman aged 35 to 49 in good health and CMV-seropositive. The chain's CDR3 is CASSVGLGGGGIAEAFF. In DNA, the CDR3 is TGTGCCAGCAGTGTTGGGTTGGGCGGCGGGGGTATCGCTGAAGCTTTCTTT.